Listed here are 23 T cell receptor beta chains from one sample, sequenced in a study of response to subunit inactivated influenza vaccine. TCRdb passed the RT-PCR reads through MiXCR, listing each CDR3 protein once. The table lists roughly 650,000 distinct CDR3 sequences, around 16% of them singletons. Sequences were derived from PBMCs from blood, sampled about 12 days after vaccination. These receptors originate from a man in his fifties or sixties who received an inactivated influenza vaccine.

The CDR3, as DNA: TGTGCCAGCAGTTACTCGAGACAGCTATATGGCTACACCTTC. Amino acid sequence: CASSYSRQLYGYTF. V is TRBV6-6 and J is TRBJ1-2, with a possible D match to TRBD1 (5 bases). V gave up 0 bases and J gave up 5 bases, with 10 bases separating them. Germline V gene data show CDR1 as MNHNY and CDR2 as SVGAGI (reference sequence). The CDR3 is 14 amino acids.

This clonotype was picked up a small number of times. The chain carries TRBV5-6 and TRBJ2-1; 10 bases match TRBD1. With 3 bases clipped from V and 4 bases from J, the junction kept 7 bases outside the gene matches. The CDR3 is 16 amino acids. CDR1 is SGHDT and CDR2 is YYEEEE in the germline V gene. DNA of the CDR3: TGTGCCAGCAGCTCGCAATGGACAGGGGGATACAATGAGCAGTTCTTC. It specifies CASSSQWTGGYNEQFF.

This clonotype showed up just a few times. For the CDR3, the DNA is TGTGCCAGCAGTGTCACCGGGACAGGGTACGGCTACACCTTC. Translation gives CASSVTGTGYGYTF. This sequence joins TRBV12-3 or TRBV12-4 and TRBJ1-2; 9 nucleotides line up with TRBD1. J lost 8 bases, V lost 5 bases, and 9 bases had no gene match. The CDR3 is 14 residues long.

This chain uses TRBV4-2 with TRBJ2-2; 13 bases match TRBD2. V gave up 6 bases and J gave up 6 bases; unmatched junction bases: 7. In germline, CDR1 is LGHNA, CDR2 YNFKEQ. The CDR3 totals 16 residues. The CDR3 sequence is CASRALAGGPPGELFF. The CDR3 DNA is TGTGCCAGCAGAGCACTAGCGGGGGGGCCCCCCGGGGAGCTGTTTTTT.

This clonotype was seen a handful of times. V and J are TRBV3-1 and TRBJ2-7, with D possibly matching TRBD2 (6 bases). The germline V gene encodes CDR1 LGHDT and CDR2 YNNKEL (reference sequence). The germline V and J ends were trimmed by 4 bases and 3 bases, with 13 bases remaining between them. The CDR3 spans 14 residues. CDR3: CASSLRRGGYEQYF. CDR3 DNA sequence: TGTGCCAGCAGCCTAAGGCGGGGTGGCTACGAGCAGTACTTC.

This clonotype was counted only a few times. This chain joins TRBV20-1 and TRBJ2-5, with TRBD2 matching 7 bases. The CDR3 is 15 amino acids. Germline V gene lookup returns CDR1 DFQATT and CDR2 SNEGSKA (reference sequence). Trimming at V came to 6 bases and at J to 0 bases, leaving 10 bases not matched to a gene. The CDR3 bases are TGCAGTGCCATGGCGCCTAGCGGCTACCAAGAGACCCAGTACTTC. Residues: CSAMAPSGYQETQYF.

Only a few counts were recorded for this clonotype. The genes are TRBV28 and TRBJ2-3; D not certain. Trimming stripped 2 bases from V and 6 bases from J, with 15 bases between. CDR1 and CDR2 from the germline V gene are MDHEN and SYDVKM. The CDR3 covers 15 residues. This chain's CDR3 is CASSLASARRDTQYF. The DNA of the CDR3 is TGTGCCAGCAGTTTAGCGTCGGCTCGACGTGATACGCAGTATTTT.

The chain joins TRBV12-3 or TRBV12-4 to TRBJ2-5; no definite D call. The CDR3 totals 13 residues. The V end was cut by 9 bases, the J end by 5 bases, with 16 bases between. CDR3 loop: CARSGILGETQYF. In DNA form, the CDR3 reads TGTGCCAGAAGTGGGATCCTTGGGGAGACCCAGTACTTC.

The sample holds many counts of this clonotype. The V and J genes are TRBV12-3 or TRBV12-4 and TRBJ1-5; TRBD1 aligns across 8 bases. V shed 3 bases, J shed 6 bases, and the junction held 7 bases outside the gene matches. The CDR3 length is 15 residues. The CDR3 DNA reads TGTGCCAGCAGTTTCGGGCAGGGGGCCTTTCAGCCCCAGCATTTT. Residues: CASSFGQGAFQPQHF.

This clonotype came up many times. V is TRBV7-9 and J is TRBJ2-4, with 9 bases that match TRBD1. Germline V CDR1 and CDR2: SEHNR, FQNEAQ (reference sequence). There are 14 residues in the CDR3. Losses at the gene ends were 4 bases for V and 7 bases for J; bases not matched to a gene: 5. Written as DNA, the CDR3 is TGTGCCAGCAGCTCAAGGACAGGGGCGAACATTCAGTACTTC. Protein sequence: CASSSRTGANIQYF.

This clonotype has more than one count but fewer than ten. The J gene is TRBJ1-2, the V gene TRBV20-1; the match to TRBD1 covers 9 bases. This CDR3 comprises 13 residues. Trimming removed 6 bases from V and 9 bases from J; junction bases left unmatched: 11. Germline values: CDR1 DFQATT, CDR2 SNEGSKA (reference sequence). The CDR3, as DNA: TGCAGTGCCAAAAGGACAGGGGAGATCAGCTACACCTTC. It encodes CSAKRTGEISYTF.

This clonotype came up a few times. The V call is TRBV9, the J call TRBJ2-1, with D possibly being TRBD1 (7 bases). Germline V gene sequence: CDR1 SGDLS, CDR2 YYNGEE. This CDR3 is built from 16 residues. V shed 2 bases and J shed 4 bases, with 16 bases lying between them. The CDR3 DNA reads TGTGCCAGCAGCGTCGACGCGGGACAGATATACAATGAGCAGTTCTTC. Translating gives CASSVDAGQIYNEQFF.

The chain combines TRBV7-7 with TRBJ2-3; TRBD2 might be the D (5 bases). Trimming took 6 bases from V and 2 from J, leaving 9 bases between them. In germline, CDR1 is SSHAT, CDR2 FNYEAQ (reference sequence). This CDR3 has 13 residues. The CDR3 is CASRTTTTDTQYF. The CDR3 nucleotides are TGTGCCAGCAGAACGACTACCACAGATACGCAGTATTTT.

The V and J genes are TRBV27 and TRBJ2-7, with D possibly TRBD2 on 5 matching bases. The V and J ends lost 2 bases and 3 bases respectively, with 11 bases between them. CDR1 MNHEY and CDR2 SMNVEV come from the germline V gene (reference sequence). The CDR3 has 14 amino acids. CDR3 in amino acids: CASSLQSGSYEQYF. CDR3 coding DNA: TGTGCCAGCAGTTTACAGTCGGGAAGCTACGAGCAGTACTTC.

This clonotype was counted many times. J is TRBJ1-1 and V is TRBV5-5; the D is unclear. Germline assignment: CDR1 SGHKS and CDR2 YYEKEE (reference sequence). V was clipped by 4 bases and J by 4 bases, with 14 bases between them. This CDR3 is built from 14 residues. CDR3 sequence: CASSRRILGTEAFF. CDR3 in DNA: TGTGCCAGCAGCCGGAGGATATTGGGCACTGAAGCTTTCTTT.

The table lists this clonotype with a few counts. The chain couples TRBV28 to TRBJ1-5; D is ambiguous. Germline assignment: CDR1 MDHEN and CDR2 SYDVKM. This CDR3 region has 14 residues. With 4 bases removed from V and 5 bases from J, the gap between germline ends came to 12 bases. The CDR3 sequence is CASSSPPGDQPQHF. The CDR3 DNA reads TGTGCCAGCAGTTCGCCCCCTGGTGATCAGCCCCAGCATTTT. Full variable domain (remainder filled in from reference TRBV28 and TRBJ1-5): DVKVTQSSRYLVKRTGEKVFLECVQDMDHENMFWYRQDPGLGLRLIYFSYDVKMKEKGDIPEGYSVSREKKERFSLILESASTNQTSMYLCASSSPPGDQPQHFGDGTRLSIL.

This clonotype was seen ten or more times. CDR3 in amino acids: CASSRIRTISYEQYF. The DNA of the CDR3 is TGTGCCAGCAGTAGAATTAGGACGATCTCCTACGAGCAGTACTTC. The chain couples TRBV12-3 or TRBV12-4 to TRBJ2-7; D unresolved. Between the trimmed V and J ends, which lost 5 bases and 0 bases, there was a span of 14 bases. The CDR3 runs to 15 residues.

This clonotype has only a few counts. This chain links TRBV4-3 with TRBJ2-2; D perhaps matches TRBD1 (5 bases). V lost 3 bases, J lost 3 bases, and 14 bases lay in between. Germline assignment: CDR1 LGHNA and CDR2 YSLEER. The CDR3 loop spans 16 amino acids. Here the CDR3 DNA reads TGCGCCAGCAGCCAGCGTGGGGCTAGGGACACCGGGGAGCTGTTTTTT. This codes for CASSQRGARDTGELFF.

This clonotype was detected many times. The gene calls are TRBV7-9 and TRBJ2-1; D possibly matches TRBD1 or TRBD2 (5 bases each). The CDR3 is 16 amino acids. Germline CDR1 is SEHNR and CDR2 is FQNEAQ (reference sequence). V lost 1 base, J lost 8 bases, and 18 bases lay in between. CDR3 DNA: TGTGCCAGCAGCTTAGTGGTGGGACCCAGCAGAGATGAGCAGTTCTTC. Translating it yields CASSLVVGPSRDEQFF. Supplemented by reference TRBV7-9 and TRBJ2-1, the full variable domain reads DTGVSQNPRHKITKRGQNVTFRCDPISEHNRLYWYRQTLGQGPEFLTYFQNEAQLEKSRLLSDRFSAERPKGSFSTLEIQRTEQGDSAMYLCASSLVVGPSRDEQFFGPGTRLTVL.

The sample holds many counts of this clonotype. The chain carries TRBV12-3 or TRBV12-4 and TRBJ2-3; D gene ambiguous. The germline V and J ends were trimmed by 5 bases and 2 bases, with 5 bases remaining between them. CDR3 length equals 12 residues. This CDR3 is CASSTTTDTQYF. The DNA for the CDR3 is TGTGCCAGCAGTACAACCACAGATACGCAGTATTTT.

This clonotype was seen only a few times. The genes are TRBV6-2 or TRBV6-3 and TRBJ1-5; D gene unclear. Per the germline V gene, CDR1 is MNHEY and CDR2 is SVGEGT. The V end lost 2 bases, the J end lost 3 bases, and 8 bases lay between the germline ends. The CDR3 runs 14 residues. CDR3 bases: TGTGCCAGCAGTTACGTACGGAACAATCAGCCCCAGCATTTT. This codes for CASSYVRNNQPQHF.

The chain recombines TRBV20-1 with TRBJ1-2; D is perhaps TRBD1 (5 bases). Trimming stripped 6 bases from V and 8 bases from J, with 22 bases between. There are 14 residues in the CDR3. CDR1 is DFQATT, CDR2 SNEGSKA, per germline (reference sequence). CDR3 loop: CSAFPTAGREGYTF. The DNA of the CDR3 is TGCAGTGCCTTCCCAACCGCAGGGCGAGAGGGCTACACCTTC.

The V and J genes are TRBV20-1 and TRBJ2-1; the D gene is possibly TRBD2 (5 bases). The CDR3 extends over 13 amino acids. Germline V lookup: CDR1 DFQATT, CDR2 SNEGSKA (reference sequence). V lost 5 bases to trimming and J lost 10 bases, with 18 bases between them. The chain's CDR3 is CSAVKRPAGEQFF. The CDR3 DNA is TGCAGTGCTGTAAAGCGGCCCGCCGGGGAGCAGTTCTTC.